In this sample, the clone carrying this T cell receptor beta chain turned up a few times. Its antigen remains unidentified. This specimen belongs to a study of cytomegalovirus exposure and HLA in healthy donors. Study results and caveats: The investigators catalogued 150 to 200 TCR beta chains as cytomegalovirus-associated. Apart from CMV serostatus, no immune exposure information was available.

V lost 7 bases, J lost 5 bases, and 8 bases stayed unmatched. Germline CDR1 is SNHLY and CDR2 is FYNNEI. There are 14 residues in the CDR3. Researchers ran the PCR with 60 Vbeta and 13 Jbeta primers. The data were produced by immunoSEQ multiplex PCR, yet TCRdb's version contains in-frame clones alone and is incomplete. The sample consists of about 130,000 clones, around 80% of them appearing once. The chain joins TRBV2 to TRBJ2-5; 9 bases map to TRBD1. The clonotype comes from a female donor in good health and CMV-seronegative. Sequenced material: PBMCs. The CDR3 sequence: CASNGQGIGETQYF. DNA for the CDR3: TGTGCCAGCAACGGACAGGGGATAGGGGAGACCCAGTACTTC.